This T cell receptor beta chain was captured in a study of blood T cell repertoires in COVID-19. Whole-study context: The samples span acute and convalescent COVID-19 from the United States, Italy and Spain. The cDNA or gDNA used as material had been derived from T cells, B-cell-depleted T cells, or PBMCs.

How the authors handled the data: Amplification of reference gene primers provided the estimated nucleated cell counts. Profiled with immunoSEQ multiplex PCR; TCRdb holds only in-frame clones, not every one. V, J and clone size are taken as reported in that table, and D and trimming were inferred from the DNA itself. The sample has under 200,000 clones, approximately 83% seen once. The TCR was taken from a woman aged 55-70 years who had recovered from COVID-19. The sequenced sample was PBMCs or T cells enriched from blood (not recorded which).

This CDR3 reads CATRGRMNTEAFF. The CDR3 bases are TGTGCCACCAGAGGCAGAATGAACACTGAAGCTTTCTTT. The V and J genes are TRBV19 and TRBJ1-1; the D is unclear. V was trimmed by 10 bases and J by 0 bases, leaving 12 bases between them. The CDR3 contains 13 residues. Germline V CDR1 and CDR2: LNHDA, SQIVND (reference sequence).